This TCR beta chain was captured by sequencing in a study of T cell repertoires in cytomegalovirus infection. This CDR3 contains 14 residues. V was clipped by 5 bases and J by 1 base; unmatched bases: 4. Germline V gene lookup returns CDR1 MNHEY and CDR2 SMNVEV (reference sequence). Many counts were recorded for this clonotype. TCRdb re-called the reads with MiXCR, one entry per CDR3 protein. The sample has roughly 720,000 distinct CDR3 sequences, 35% to 45% seen once; the top ten hold roughly 2.8%. Sequencing was carried out using PBMCs. The source of this sequence is a human donor in good health (CMV status not recorded). Some clones in this sample may be carry-over from other donors' samples. The chain combines TRBV27 with TRBJ2-7; 8 nucleotides align to TRBD1. The chain's CDR3 is CASSTGTGSYEQYF. CDR3 nucleotides: TGTGCCAGCAGTACCGGGACAGGATCCTACGAGCAGTACTTC.